These 5 T cell receptor beta chains were all obtained from the same sample, sequenced in a study of tumor-infiltrating lymphocytes in oesophageal squamous cell carcinoma. TCRdb reprocessed the PCR reads via MiXCR and lists one record per CDR3 protein. The profile shows around 13,000 distinct CDR3 sequences, 50% to 65% of them singletons. Sequencing was performed on esophageal tumor tissue. Source of these receptors: a female donor with esophageal squamous cell carcinoma.

This clonotype was observed at least ten times. The CDR3 DNA is TGTGCCAGCAGCTCGACCGGGACAGGGTACAATGGCTACACCTTC. Translation gives CASSSTGTGYNGYTF. This chain joins TRBV7-3 and TRBJ1-2, with 9 bases aligning to TRBD1. Germline V lookup: CDR1 SGHTA, CDR2 FQGTGA. CDR3 length: 15 residues. The ends lost 4 bases at V and 6 bases at J; junction bases unmatched: 9. The complete variable domain, with remaining parts taken from reference TRBV7-3 and TRBJ1-2, reads GAGVSQTPSNKVTEKGKYVELRCDPISGHTALYWYRQSLGQGPEFLIYFQGTGAADDSGLPNDRFFAVRPEGSVSTLKIQRTERGDSAVYLCASSSTGTGYNGYTFGSGTRLTVV.

CDR3 loop: CASSYRNMDTEAFF. CDR3 in DNA: TGTGCCAGCAGTTACCGCAACATGGACACTGAAGCTTTCTTT. The J gene is TRBJ2-3, the V gene TRBV6-6; D is undetermined. The tail of the sequence fits TRBJ1-1 better, so the J call may be wrong. The germline CDR1 and CDR2 sequences are MNHNY and SVGAGI (reference sequence). The CDR3 runs 14 residues.

The genes are TRBV4-3 and TRBJ2-5; D ambiguous. Judging by the DNA end, TRBJ2-7 fits better; the J call may be wrong. Germline V gene data show CDR1 as LGHNA and CDR2 as YSLEER. The CDR3 contains 15 residues. The CDR3 sequence is CASSQESGFYYEQYF. CDR3 nucleotides: TGCGCCAGCAGCCAAGAATCCGGATTCTACTACGAGCAGTACTTC.

The chain combines TRBV7-3 with TRBJ2-3; D is unclear. V was cut by 2 bases and J by 9 bases, with 12 bases left in between. The CDR3 is 13 amino acids. Germline CDR1 reads SGHTA; CDR2 reads FQGTGA. This chain's CDR3 is CASSLRSAVTQYF. The CDR3 DNA sequence: TGTGCCAGCAGCTTACGCTCGGCGGTAACGCAGTATTTT.

This clonotype was found many times. The V call is TRBV6-1, the J call TRBJ1-5; D remains ambiguous. The CDR3 has 14 residues. Per the germline V gene, CDR1 is MNHNS and CDR2 is SASEGT. Trimming removed 10 bases from V and 0 bases from J, with 13 bases in between. As DNA, the CDR3 is TGTGCCACCGACCTGGGGTATAGCAATCAGCCCCAGCATTTT. It yields the protein CATDLGYSNQPQHF.